This entry lists 27 T cell receptor beta chains sequenced from one sample in a study of blood T cell repertoires in COVID-19. Clones were sequenced by immunoSEQ multiplex PCR, and TCRdb holds only the in-frame ones, with some missing. This table has about 200,000 clones, about 77% appearing once. Sequences were obtained from peripheral blood. These receptors all come from an elderly woman with active or convalescent COVID-19.

V usage is TRBV4-1 and J usage is TRBJ2-2; D perhaps matches TRBD2 (6 bases). Germline V gene sequence: CDR1 MGHRA, CDR2 YSYEKL. This CDR3 has 14 amino acids. Trimming removed 1 base at V and 4 bases at J, with 7 bases between. The CDR3 nucleotides read TGCGCCAGCAGCCAAGTTAGCGGCACCGGGGAGCTGTTTTTT. Its translation: CASSQVSGTGELFF.

V and J are TRBV28 and TRBJ1-2; 7 bases map to TRBD1. Unmatched junction bases numbered 8, after V lost 5 bases and J lost 5 bases. The CDR3 length is 14 residues. The germline CDR1 and CDR2 sequences are MDHEN and SYDVKM. The CDR3 spells CASSLPGTAYGYTF. The CDR3 DNA is TGTGCCAGCAGTCTCCCGGGGACAGCTTATGGCTACACCTTC.

V gene TRBV7-9 combines with J gene TRBJ1-4; 10 bases fit TRBD1. J gave up 5 bases and V 8 bases, and 2 bases lay outside the gene matches. The CDR3 totals 13 residues. Germline V gene data show CDR1 as SEHNR and CDR2 as FQNEAQ (reference sequence). The CDR3 coding sequence is TGTGCCAGCTCGACAGGGGGCAATGAAAAACTGTTTTTT. As protein: CASSTGGNEKLFF.

The chain carries TRBV19 and TRBJ1-1; D unresolved. The CDR3 contains 14 residues. V lost 4 bases and J 0 bases, leaving 9 bases between the germline ends. The germline gives CDR1 LNHDA, CDR2 SQIVND (reference sequence). The DNA for the CDR3 is TGTGCCAGTAGTACCCCGGGTTTGAACACTGAAGCTTTCTTT. Amino acid sequence: CASSTPGLNTEAFF. The whole variable domain, remainder taken from reference TRBV19 and TRBJ1-1, is DGGITQSPKYLFRKEGQNVTLSCEQNLNHDAMYWYRQDPGQGLRLIYYSQIVNDFQKGDIAEGYSVSREKKESFPLTVTSAQKNPTAFYLCASSTPGLNTEAFFGQGTRLTVV.

V usage is TRBV5-1 and J usage is TRBJ1-4; D not certain. Germline CDR1 is SGHRS and CDR2 is YFSETQ. This CDR3 is built from 16 residues. Trimming shortened V by 0 bases and J by 3 bases, and 12 bases separated the two germline ends. The CDR3 sequence: CASSLVFDSANEKLFF. CDR3 nucleotide sequence: TGCGCCAGCAGCTTGGTGTTTGATTCGGCTAATGAAAAACTGTTTTTT. Filled out from reference TRBV5-1 and TRBJ1-4, the complete variable domain reads KAGVTQTPRYLIKTRGQQVTLSCSPISGHRSVSWYQQTPGQGLQFLFEYFSETQRNKGNFPGRFSGRQFSNSRSEMNVSTLELGDSALYLCASSLVFDSANEKLFFGSGTQLSVL.

V is TRBV6-5 and J is TRBJ2-7; a possible D gene is TRBD1 (6 bases). The CDR3 has 15 residues. V lost 5 bases to trimming and J lost 0 bases, with 14 bases between them. From germline, CDR1 is MNHEY and CDR2 SVGAGI. The CDR3 is CASSLQGPPSYEQYF. The CDR3 nucleotides are TGTGCCAGCAGTCTTCAGGGGCCCCCCTCCTACGAGCAGTACTTC.

The gene calls are TRBV5-5 and TRBJ2-5; a possible D gene is TRBD1 (5 bases). Deletions cut 1 base from V and 6 bases from J, with 13 bases between. Looked up from germline, CDR1 is SGHKS and CDR2 is YYEKEE (reference sequence). CDR3 size: 14 residues. This CDR3 reads CASSLSGLTQTQYF. The CDR3 nucleotides are TGTGCCAGCAGCTTGTCAGGGTTGACGCAGACCCAGTACTTC.

Turning to this clone: At one of its ends the junction is not consistent with the germline gene, which may arise from a read error. V usage is TRBV7-9 and J usage is TRBJ2-7; D is undetermined. CDR1 and CDR2 (germline): SEHNR, FQNEAQ (reference sequence). This CDR3 is built from 13 residues. CDR3 sequence: CASGFGVTYEQYF. CDR3 DNA: TGTGCCAGCGGCTTCGGTGTAACCTACGAGCAGTACTTC.

Only a few counts were recorded for this clone. This chain links TRBV9 with TRBJ2-3, with 8 bases lining up with TRBD2. This CDR3 comprises 17 residues. The germline V gene encodes CDR1 SGDLS and CDR2 YYNGEE. The V segment lost 5 bases and the J segment 2 bases; nucleotides outside the gene matches: 13. The chain's CDR3 is CASSTPIAGSNTDTQYF. The CDR3 coding sequence is TGTGCCAGCAGTACCCCCATAGCGGGGTCTAACACAGATACGCAGTATTTT. The whole variable domain, remainder taken from reference TRBV9 and TRBJ2-3, is DSGVTQTPKHLITATGQRVTLRCSPRSGDLSVYWYQQSLDQGLQFLIQYYNGEERAKGNILERFSAQQFPDLHSELNLSSLELGDSALYFCASSTPIAGSNTDTQYFGPGTRLTVL.

The chain joins TRBV20-1 to TRBJ1-2; TRBD1 is a possible D gene (5 bases). Trimming removed 3 bases at V and 5 bases at J, with 10 bases between. Germline V gene sequence: CDR1 DFQATT, CDR2 SNEGSKA (reference sequence). The CDR3 runs 12 residues. The CDR3 sequence is CSASLRVYGYTF. The CDR3 DNA follows: TGCAGTGCTAGTCTCAGGGTGTATGGCTACACCTTC.

This sequence joins TRBV18 and TRBJ2-1; maybe TRBD2 (6 bases). From germline, CDR1 is KGHSH and CDR2 LQKENI. The V gene lost 2 bases and the J gene lost 6 bases, with 11 bases spanning the gap. The CDR3 sequence is 14 residues long. This chain's CDR3 is CASSPVGLPNEQFF. The CDR3 coding sequence is TGTGCCAGCTCACCAGTGGGACTCCCCAATGAGCAGTTCTTC.

This clone was seen only once. V and J are TRBV30 and TRBJ2-1; 7 bases line up with TRBD2. Per the germline V gene, CDR1 is GTSNPN and CDR2 is SVGIG (reference sequence). V shed 1 base, J shed 10 bases, and the junction held 4 bases outside the gene matches. The CDR3 is 12 residues long. Here the CDR3 DNA reads TGTGCCTGGAGTGATGGGACTACGGAGCAGTTCTTC. Encoded protein: CAWSDGTTEQFF.

In this sample, this clone turned up a few times. V and J are TRBV28 and TRBJ2-7, with D perhaps TRBD2 (6 bases). V was cut by 5 bases and J by 4 bases, with 18 bases left in between. Germline lookup yields CDR1 MDHEN and CDR2 SYDVKM. The CDR3 sequence is 15 residues long. CDR3 amino acids: CASSRVGGVSYEQYF. The CDR3 coding sequence is TGTGCCAGCAGTAGGGTGGGGGGTGTTTCTTACGAGCAGTACTTC.

This sequence joins TRBV5-6 and TRBJ1-4, with 10 bases fitting TRBD1. J lost 6 bases, V lost 2 bases, and 4 bases had no gene match. In germline, CDR1 is SGHDT, CDR2 YYEEEE. There are 15 residues in the CDR3. CDR3 DNA sequence: TGTGCCAGCAGCTTATTCGACAGGGGGCATGAAAAACTGTTTTTT. Translating gives CASSLFDRGHEKLFF.

This rearrangement joins TRBV5-3 to TRBJ2-5, with 14 bases aligning to TRBD2. TRBV5-3 is annotated as an ORF whose role is uncertain. V lost 4 bases, J lost 3 bases, and 20 bases stayed unmatched. The CDR3 covers 21 residues. This chain's CDR3 is CARSNCRSGTSGGFGKETQYF. Here the CDR3 DNA reads TGTGCCAGAAGCAACTGTCGCTCCGGGACTAGCGGGGGTTTTGGGAAAGAGACCCAGTACTTC.

This clone was detected only once. The chain uses TRBV19 and TRBJ1-6, with 9 positions matching TRBD1. CDR3 size: 16 residues. The junction had 12 bases not matched to a gene; V was cut back by 7 bases and J by 8 bases. Germline CDR1 reads LNHDA; CDR2 reads SQIVND (reference sequence). The CDR3 region is CASTDGGQGAYSPLHF. The CDR3 DNA follows: TGTGCCAGTACCGATGGGGGACAGGGAGCATATTCACCCCTCCACTTT.

The V gene is TRBV10-3, the J gene TRBJ2-2; TRBD1 matches 7 bases. The CDR3 has 14 amino acids. Germline-derived CDR1 and CDR2 are ENHRY and SYGVKD. The J segment lost 0 bases and the V segment lost 10 bases, leaving 5 bases of the junction unmatched. This CDR3 is CANAQGANTGELFF. The DNA of the CDR3 is TGTGCCAACGCCCAGGGGGCGAACACCGGGGAGCTGTTTTTT.

This clone was observed a handful of times. This chain uses TRBV5-1 with TRBJ1-1, with D uncertain. The ends were cut back, 2 bases at V and 1 base at J, with 9 bases in the middle. Looked up from germline, CDR1 is SGHRS and CDR2 is YFSETQ. The CDR3 loop spans 14 amino acids. The CDR3 here is CASSFTGGNTEAFF. CDR3 nucleotides: TGCGCCAGCAGCTTCACCGGTGGGAACACTGAAGCTTTCTTT.

V is TRBV28 and J is TRBJ2-5; D perhaps matches TRBD2 (6 bases). CDR3 length: 13 residues. CDR1 MDHEN and CDR2 SYDVKM come from the germline V gene. Trimming removed 5 bases at V and 6 bases at J, with 13 bases between. CDR3 DNA sequence: TGTGCCAGCAGTCCCACTAGCATTAAGACCCAGTACTTC. Translating gives CASSPTSIKTQYF.

The chain combines TRBV30 with TRBJ1-3; no reliable D call. The CDR3 totals 16 residues. V dropped 2 bases and J dropped 3 bases, with 17 bases sitting between them. CDR1 and CDR2 (germline): GTSNPN, SVGIG (reference sequence). The CDR3 region is CAWSPGYVASGNTIYF. For the CDR3, the DNA is TGTGCCTGGAGTCCCGGGTATGTGGCGAGTGGAAACACCATATATTTT. Full variable domain (remainder filled in from reference TRBV30 and TRBJ1-3): SQTIHQWPATLVQPVGSPLSLECTVEGTSNPNLYWYRQAAGRGLQLLFYSVGIGQISSEVPQNLSASRPQDRQFILSSKKLLLSDSGFYLCAWSPGYVASGNTIYFGEGSWLTVV.

The chain carries TRBV19 and TRBJ1-5, with a tentative D call TRBD1 (6 bases). Germline V gene data show CDR1 as LNHDA and CDR2 as SQIVND (reference sequence). The CDR3 totals 17 residues. The germline V and J ends were trimmed by 3 bases and 5 bases, with 20 bases remaining between them. The CDR3 spells CASSMGGGLRVDQPQHF. DNA of the CDR3: TGTGCCAGTAGTATGGGGGGGGGCCTGAGGGTCGATCAGCCCCAGCATTTT.

This chain links TRBV5-1 with TRBJ1-2, with D tentatively TRBD1 (5 bases). Germline assignment: CDR1 SGHRS and CDR2 YFSETQ. Trimming removed 3 bases at V and 7 bases at J, with 13 bases between. The CDR3 extends over 13 amino acids. CDR3 in amino acids: CASSSRGLGGYTF. The CDR3 DNA reads TGCGCCAGCAGCTCAAGGGGTTTGGGTGGCTACACCTTC. Using reference TRBV5-1 and TRBJ1-2 for the parts outside the CDR3, the full variable domain is KAGVTQTPRYLIKTRGQQVTLSCSPISGHRSVSWYQQTPGQGLQFLFEYFSETQRNKGNFPGRFSGRQFSNSRSEMNVSTLELGDSALYLCASSSRGLGGYTFGSGTRLTVV.

The genes are TRBV6-2 or TRBV6-3 and TRBJ2-4; a possible D gene is TRBD2 (6 bases). This CDR3 spans 16 amino acids. Trimming took off 3 bases at V and 4 bases at J, with 16 bases between the two ends. In germline, CDR1 is MNHEY, CDR2 SVGEGT. CDR3 bases: TGTGCCAGCAGTTATTTGCTAGCGCTTACGAAAAACATTCAGTACTTC. It is translated as CASSYLLALTKNIQYF.

This chain uses TRBV28 with TRBJ2-6; D is unclear. This CDR3 has 16 residues. Germline CDR1 and CDR2: MDHEN and SYDVKM. V lost 7 bases and J lost 0, with 13 bases in between. CDR3: CASTLTPYSGANVLTF. The CDR3 DNA sequence: TGTGCCAGCACCCTCACCCCCTACTCTGGGGCCAACGTCCTGACTTTC.

CDR3 nucleotide sequence: TGTGCCAGCAGTTTAAATCAGGGTCCCGAAACTGAAGCTTTCTTT. Translating gives CASSLNQGPETEAFF. The chain combines TRBV27 with TRBJ1-1, with D perhaps matching TRBD1 (5 bases). Germline CDR1 is MNHEY and CDR2 is SMNVEV (reference sequence). CDR3 size: 15 residues. Trimming left V 2 bases short and J 5 bases short, with 15 bases between.

The genes are TRBV10-3 and TRBJ1-1; a possible D gene is TRBD1 (5 bases). This CDR3 comprises 12 residues. CDR1 and CDR2 from the germline V gene are ENHRY and SYGVKD. Trimming took 8 bases from V and 1 from J, leaving 8 bases between them. The CDR3: CAIWGSNTEAFF. DNA for the CDR3: TGTGCCATCTGGGGCTCGAACACTGAAGCTTTCTTT.

This clone has a handful of counts. The chain employs TRBV18 and TRBJ1-5; tentative D call: TRBD1 (6 bases). Trimming cost V 0 bases and J 6 bases, with 12 bases left between them. Germline V gene data show CDR1 as KGHSH and CDR2 as LQKENI. This CDR3 is built from 15 residues. The chain's CDR3 is CASSPPGALSQPQHF. The CDR3 DNA is TGTGCCAGCTCACCACCGGGGGCCCTGAGTCAGCCCCAGCATTTT. The full variable domain, its missing parts supplied by reference TRBV18 and TRBJ1-5, is NAGVMQNPRHLVRRRGQEARLRCSPMKGHSHVYWYRQLPEEGLKFMVYLQKENIIDESGMPKERFSAEFPKEGPSILRIQQVVRGDSAAYFCASSPPGALSQPQHFGDGTRLSIL.